At least ten counts were recorded for the clone carrying this TCR beta chain. Its cognate antigen is unknown. This entry belongs to a study of T cells in Graves' hyperthyroidism and ophthalmopathy. Across the study: Peripheral blood specimens were obtained at initial diagnosis, prior to any treatment. Regarding the study as a whole: Prediction of ophthalmopathy progression came a median roughly 6.6 months pre-onset. Classification by a 13 V-J model distinguished ophthalmopathy from stable hyperthyroidism.

The CDR3 is made up of 17 amino acids. V lost 4 bases, J lost 7 bases, and 12 bases stayed unmatched. Fresh 10 ml peripheral blood yielded PBMCs. It was RNA transcripts that yielded the amplified TCR beta CDR3 regions. The primer set for the first-round RT-PCR of the TCR CDR3 was HTBI. A single record per CDR3 protein comes from TCRdb applying MiXCR to the multiplex PCR reads. This table has about 300,000 distinct CDR3 sequences, around a fifth appearing once. The TCR comes from a man in his forties or fifties with Graves' ophthalmopathy. Sequenced material: blood. The chain has TRBV12-3 or TRBV12-4 and TRBJ2-1; 11 bases align to TRBD1. The CDR3 DNA is TGTGCCAGCAGTTCGGTTGGGACAGGGGGTCTAGTAAATGAGCAGTTCTTC. Encoded protein: CASSSVGTGGLVNEQFF.